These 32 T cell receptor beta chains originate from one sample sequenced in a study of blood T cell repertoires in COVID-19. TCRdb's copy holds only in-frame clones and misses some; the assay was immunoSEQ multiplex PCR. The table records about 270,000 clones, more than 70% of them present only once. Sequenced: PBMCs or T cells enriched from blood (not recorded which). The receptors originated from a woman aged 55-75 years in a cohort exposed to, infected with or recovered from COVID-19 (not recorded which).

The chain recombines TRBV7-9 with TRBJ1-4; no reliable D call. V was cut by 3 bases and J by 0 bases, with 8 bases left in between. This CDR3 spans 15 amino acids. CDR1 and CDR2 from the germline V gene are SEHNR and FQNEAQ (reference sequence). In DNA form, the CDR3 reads TGTGCCAGCAGCTTTCGAGGGACAACTAATGAAAAACTGTTTTTT. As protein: CASSFRGTTNEKLFF. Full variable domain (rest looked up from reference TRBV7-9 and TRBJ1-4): DTGVSQNPRHKITKRGQNVTFRCDPISEHNRLYWYRQTLGQGPEFLTYFQNEAQLEKSRLLSDRFSAERPKGSFSTLEIQRTEQGDSAMYLCASSFRGTTNEKLFFGSGTQLSVL.

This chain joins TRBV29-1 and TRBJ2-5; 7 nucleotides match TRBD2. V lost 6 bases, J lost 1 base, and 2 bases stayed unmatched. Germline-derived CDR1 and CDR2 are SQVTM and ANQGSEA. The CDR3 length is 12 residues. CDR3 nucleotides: TGCAGCGTAGGGAGGGGCCAAGAGACCCAGTACTTC. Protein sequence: CSVGRGQETQYF.

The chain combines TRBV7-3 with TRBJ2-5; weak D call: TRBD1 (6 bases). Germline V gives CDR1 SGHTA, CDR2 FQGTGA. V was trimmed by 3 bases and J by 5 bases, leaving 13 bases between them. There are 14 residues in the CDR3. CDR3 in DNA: TGTGCCAGCAGCTTTGCAGGGGTTGACGAGACCCAGTACTTC. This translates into CASSFAGVDETQYF.

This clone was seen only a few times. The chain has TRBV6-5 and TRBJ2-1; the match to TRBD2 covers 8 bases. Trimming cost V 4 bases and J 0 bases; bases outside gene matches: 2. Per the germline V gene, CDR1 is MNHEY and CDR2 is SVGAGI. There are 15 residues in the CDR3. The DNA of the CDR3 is TGTGCCAGCAGTTGGAGCGGGAGCTCCTACAATGAGCAGTTCTTC. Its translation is CASSWSGSSYNEQFF.

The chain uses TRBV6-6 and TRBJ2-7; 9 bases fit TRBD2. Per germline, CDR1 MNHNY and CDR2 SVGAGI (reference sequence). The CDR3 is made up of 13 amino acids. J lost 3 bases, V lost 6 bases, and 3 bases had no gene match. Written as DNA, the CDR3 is TGTGCCAGCAGCTTAGCGGGGGACTACGAGCAGTACTTC. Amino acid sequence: CASSLAGDYEQYF.

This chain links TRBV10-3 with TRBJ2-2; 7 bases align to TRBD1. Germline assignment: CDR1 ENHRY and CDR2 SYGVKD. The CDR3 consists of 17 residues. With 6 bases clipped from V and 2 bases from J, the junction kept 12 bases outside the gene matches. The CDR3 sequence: CAIRPDREGINTGELFF. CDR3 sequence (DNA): TGTGCCATCAGGCCCGACAGGGAAGGGATTAACACCGGGGAGCTGTTTTTT.

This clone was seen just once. CDR3 sequence reads: CASSPGRTSGKNEQFF. For the CDR3, the DNA is TGCGCCAGCAGCCCGGGGCGGACTAGCGGGAAAAATGAGCAGTTCTTC. The chain has TRBV5-1 and TRBJ2-1; 12 nucleotides agree with TRBD2. The CDR3 contains 16 residues. Looked up from germline, CDR1 is SGHRS and CDR2 is YFSETQ. V lost 4 bases and J lost 7; bases outside the gene matches: 9.

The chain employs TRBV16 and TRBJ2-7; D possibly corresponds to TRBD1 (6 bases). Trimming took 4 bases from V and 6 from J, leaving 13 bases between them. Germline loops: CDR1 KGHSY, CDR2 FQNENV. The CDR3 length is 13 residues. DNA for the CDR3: TGTGCCAGCAGCCCAGTCACAGGGAGCGAGCAGTACTTC. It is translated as CASSPVTGSEQYF.

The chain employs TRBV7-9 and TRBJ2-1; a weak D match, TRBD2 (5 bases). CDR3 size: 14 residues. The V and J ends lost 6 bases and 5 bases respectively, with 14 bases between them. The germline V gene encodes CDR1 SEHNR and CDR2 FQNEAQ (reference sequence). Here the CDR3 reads CASSNIAGDNEQFF. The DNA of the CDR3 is TGTGCCAGCAGTAATATCGCCGGGGACAATGAGCAGTTCTTC.

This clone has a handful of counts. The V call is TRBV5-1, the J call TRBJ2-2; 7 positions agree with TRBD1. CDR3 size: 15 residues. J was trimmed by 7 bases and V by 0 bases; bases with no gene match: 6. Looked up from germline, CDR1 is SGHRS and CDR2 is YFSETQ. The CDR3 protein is CASSLAGTGVGELFF. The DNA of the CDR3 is TGCGCCAGCAGCTTGGCCGGTACAGGGGTCGGGGAGCTGTTTTTT.

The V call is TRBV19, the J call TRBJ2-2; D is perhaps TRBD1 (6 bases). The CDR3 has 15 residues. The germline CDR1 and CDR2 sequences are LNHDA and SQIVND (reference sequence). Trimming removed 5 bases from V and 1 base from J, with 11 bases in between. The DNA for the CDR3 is TGTGCCAGTAGTCGCAGGGGCCAGAACACCGGGGAGCTGTTTTTT. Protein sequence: CASSRRGQNTGELFF.

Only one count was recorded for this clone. The CDR3 DNA is TGTGCCTGGAGTGGGTCTCGGAATCAGCCCCAGCATTTT. This gives the protein CAWSGSRNQPQHF. V is TRBV30 and J is TRBJ1-5; no definite D call. Trimming took 1 base from V and 4 from J, leaving 8 bases between them. The CDR3 length is 13 residues. Per germline, CDR1 GTSNPN and CDR2 SVGIG (reference sequence).

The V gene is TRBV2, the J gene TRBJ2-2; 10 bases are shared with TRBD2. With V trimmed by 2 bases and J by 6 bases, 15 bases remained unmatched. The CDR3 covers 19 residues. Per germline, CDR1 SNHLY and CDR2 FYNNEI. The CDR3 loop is CASSERASGSRGRAGELFF. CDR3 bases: TGTGCCAGCAGTGAAAGGGCTAGCGGGAGTAGGGGCCGGGCCGGGGAGCTGTTTTTT.

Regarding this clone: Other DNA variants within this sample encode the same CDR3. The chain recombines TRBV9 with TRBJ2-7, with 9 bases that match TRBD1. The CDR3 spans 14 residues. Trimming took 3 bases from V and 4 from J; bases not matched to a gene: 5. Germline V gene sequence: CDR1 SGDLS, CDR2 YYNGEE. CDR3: CASSAGTGRYEQYF. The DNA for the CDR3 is TGTGCCAGCAGCGCCGGGACAGGGAGGTACGAGCAGTACTTC.

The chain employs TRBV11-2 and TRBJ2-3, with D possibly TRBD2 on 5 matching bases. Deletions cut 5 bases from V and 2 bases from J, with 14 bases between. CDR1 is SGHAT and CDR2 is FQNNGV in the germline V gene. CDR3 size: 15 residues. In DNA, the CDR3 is TGTGCCAGCAGCGAGGGCCCGCAGCCCACAGATACGCAGTATTTT. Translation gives CASSEGPQPTDTQYF.

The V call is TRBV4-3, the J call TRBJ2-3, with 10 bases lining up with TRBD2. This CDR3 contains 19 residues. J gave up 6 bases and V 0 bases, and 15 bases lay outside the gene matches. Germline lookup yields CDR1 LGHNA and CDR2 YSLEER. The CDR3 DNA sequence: TGCGCCAGCAGCCAAGATCTGAGGGCTAGCGGGAGATCAGCGGATACGCAGTATTTT. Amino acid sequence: CASSQDLRASGRSADTQYF.

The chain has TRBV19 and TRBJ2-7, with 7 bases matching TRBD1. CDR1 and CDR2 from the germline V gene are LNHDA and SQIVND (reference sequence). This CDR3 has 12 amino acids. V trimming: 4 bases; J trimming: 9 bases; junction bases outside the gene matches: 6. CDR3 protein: CASSTRQGGQYF. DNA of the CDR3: TGTGCCAGTAGTACCCGACAGGGTGGGCAGTACTTC.

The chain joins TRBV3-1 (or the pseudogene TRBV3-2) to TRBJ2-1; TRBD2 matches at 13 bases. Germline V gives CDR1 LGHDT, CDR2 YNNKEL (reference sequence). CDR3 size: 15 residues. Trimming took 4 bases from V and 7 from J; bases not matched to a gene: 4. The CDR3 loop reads CASSRTSGSRNEQFF. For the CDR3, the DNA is TGTGCCAGCAGCCGGACTAGCGGGAGTCGGAATGAGCAGTTCTTC.

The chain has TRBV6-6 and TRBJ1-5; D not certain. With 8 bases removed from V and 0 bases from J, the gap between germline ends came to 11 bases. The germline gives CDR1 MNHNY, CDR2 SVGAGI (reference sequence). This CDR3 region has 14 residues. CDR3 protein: CASVSGSSNQPQHF. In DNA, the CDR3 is TGTGCCAGCGTCTCGGGGTCTAGCAATCAGCCCCAGCATTTT.

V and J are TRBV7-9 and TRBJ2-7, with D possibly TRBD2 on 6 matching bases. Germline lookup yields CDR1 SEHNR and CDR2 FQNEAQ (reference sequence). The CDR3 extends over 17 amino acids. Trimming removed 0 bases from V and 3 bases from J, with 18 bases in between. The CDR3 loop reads CASSLAYGGNGNYEQYF. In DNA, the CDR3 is TGTGCCAGCAGCTTAGCGTACGGCGGGAACGGGAACTACGAGCAGTACTTC.

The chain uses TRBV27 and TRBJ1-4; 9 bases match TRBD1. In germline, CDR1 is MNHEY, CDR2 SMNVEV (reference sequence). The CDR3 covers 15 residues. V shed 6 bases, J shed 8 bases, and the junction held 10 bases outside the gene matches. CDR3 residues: CASSPGGQGREKLFF. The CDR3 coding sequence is TGTGCCAGCAGCCCTGGGGGACAGGGCAGGGAAAAACTGTTTTTT.

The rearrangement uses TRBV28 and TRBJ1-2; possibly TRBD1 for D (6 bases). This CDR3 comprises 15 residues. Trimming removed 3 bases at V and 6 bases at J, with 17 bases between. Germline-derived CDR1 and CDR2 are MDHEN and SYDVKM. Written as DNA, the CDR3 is TGTGCCAGCAGTTTCGGGGGGGCGCCAGAGGATGGCTACACCTTC. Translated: CASSFGGAPEDGYTF.

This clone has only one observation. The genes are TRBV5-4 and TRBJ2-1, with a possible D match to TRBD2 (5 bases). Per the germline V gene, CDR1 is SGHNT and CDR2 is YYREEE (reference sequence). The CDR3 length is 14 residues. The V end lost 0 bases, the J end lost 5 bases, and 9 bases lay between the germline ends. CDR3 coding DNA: TGTGCCAGCAGCTTGGCTACTAGTAACAATGAGCAGTTCTTC. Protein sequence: CASSLATSNNEQFF.

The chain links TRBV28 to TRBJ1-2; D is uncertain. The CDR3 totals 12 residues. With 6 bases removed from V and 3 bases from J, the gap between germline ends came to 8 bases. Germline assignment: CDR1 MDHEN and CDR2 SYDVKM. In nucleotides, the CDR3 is TGTGCCAGCAGCCCTTCGGACTATGGCTACACCTTC. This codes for CASSPSDYGYTF.

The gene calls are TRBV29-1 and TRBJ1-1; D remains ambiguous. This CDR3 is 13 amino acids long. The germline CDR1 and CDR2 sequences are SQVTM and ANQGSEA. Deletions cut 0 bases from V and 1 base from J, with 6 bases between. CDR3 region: CSVEDAGNTEAFF. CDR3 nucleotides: TGCAGCGTTGAAGATGCGGGGAACACTGAAGCTTTCTTT. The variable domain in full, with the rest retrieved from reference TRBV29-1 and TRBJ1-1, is SAVISQKPSRDICQRGTSLTIQCQVDSQVTMMFWYRQQPGQSLTLIATANQGSEATYESGFVIDKFPISRPNLTFSTLTVSNMSPEDSSIYLCSVEDAGNTEAFFGQGTRLTVV.

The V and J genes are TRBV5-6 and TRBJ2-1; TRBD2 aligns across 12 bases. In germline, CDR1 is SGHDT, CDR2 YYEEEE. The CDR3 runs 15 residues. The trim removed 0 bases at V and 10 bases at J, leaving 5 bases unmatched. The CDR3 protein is CASSLGLAGEEEQFF. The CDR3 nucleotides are TGTGCCAGCAGCTTGGGACTAGCGGGAGAGGAAGAGCAGTTCTTC.

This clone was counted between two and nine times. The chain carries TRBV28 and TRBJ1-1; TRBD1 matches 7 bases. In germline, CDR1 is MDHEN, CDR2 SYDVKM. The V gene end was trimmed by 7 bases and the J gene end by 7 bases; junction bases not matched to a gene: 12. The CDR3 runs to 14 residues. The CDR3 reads CASNLGTGDIEAFF. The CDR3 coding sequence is TGTGCCAGCAATCTCGGCACAGGGGACATTGAAGCTTTCTTT. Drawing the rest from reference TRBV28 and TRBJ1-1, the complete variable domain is DVKVTQSSRYLVKRTGEKVFLECVQDMDHENMFWYRQDPGLGLRLIYFSYDVKMKEKGDIPEGYSVSREKKERFSLILESASTNQTSMYLCASNLGTGDIEAFFGQGTRLTVV.

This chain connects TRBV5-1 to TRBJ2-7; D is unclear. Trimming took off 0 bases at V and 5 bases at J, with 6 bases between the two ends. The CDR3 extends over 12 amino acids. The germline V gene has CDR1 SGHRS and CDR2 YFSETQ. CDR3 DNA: TGCGCCAGCAGCTTGGTACAGAACGAGCAGTACTTC. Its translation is CASSLVQNEQYF.

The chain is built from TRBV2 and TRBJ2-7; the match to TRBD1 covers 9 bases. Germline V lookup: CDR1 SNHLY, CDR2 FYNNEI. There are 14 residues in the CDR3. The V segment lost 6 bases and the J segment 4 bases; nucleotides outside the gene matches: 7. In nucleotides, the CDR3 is TGTGCCAGCAGACGGACAGGGGTTGGATACGAGCAGTACTTC. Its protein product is CASRRTGVGYEQYF.

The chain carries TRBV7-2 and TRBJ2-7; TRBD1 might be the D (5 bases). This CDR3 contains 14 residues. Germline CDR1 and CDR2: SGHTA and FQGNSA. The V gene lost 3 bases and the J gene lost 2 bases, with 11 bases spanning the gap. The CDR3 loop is CASSLTQGTYEQYF. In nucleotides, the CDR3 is TGTGCCAGCAGCTTGACCCAGGGTACCTACGAGCAGTACTTC.

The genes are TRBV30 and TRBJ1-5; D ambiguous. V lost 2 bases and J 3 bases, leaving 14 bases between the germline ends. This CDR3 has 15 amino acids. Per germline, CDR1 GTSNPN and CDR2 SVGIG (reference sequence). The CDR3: CAWSPRGTLNQPQHF. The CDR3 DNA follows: TGTGCCTGGAGTCCCCGGGGTACCCTCAATCAGCCCCAGCATTTT.

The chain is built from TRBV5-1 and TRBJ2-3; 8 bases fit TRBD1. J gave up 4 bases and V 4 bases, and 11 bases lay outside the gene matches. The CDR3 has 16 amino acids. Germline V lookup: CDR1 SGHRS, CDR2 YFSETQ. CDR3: CASSPGEAGGADTQYF. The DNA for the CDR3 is TGCGCCAGCAGCCCGGGTGAGGCAGGGGGCGCAGATACGCAGTATTTT.